This TCR beta chain stems from a study of cytomegalovirus exposure and HLA in healthy donors. The PCR employed 60 Vbeta primers together with 13 Jbeta primers. Profiling relied on immunoSEQ multiplex PCR, and the TCRdb table lists in-frame clones only, not all of them. The sample consists of tens of thousands of clones, roughly 80% of them appearing once. On this clone: Its antigen remains unknown.

The study's findings and limits: According to the study, 160 or so TCR beta chains were cytomegalovirus-associated. Segments of the TCR beta V type were, in most cases, productive about 87% or about 30% of the time in an earlier analysis. Later on, a genetic analysis was performed. It linked a missense variant in DCLRE1C with V- and J-gene trimming of TCR beta.

At collection, donors were nominally healthy, but unrecorded immune exposures were probable. Source material: PBMCs. This clonotype originated in a woman in her thirties in good health and CMV-seropositive.

The CDR3 loop is CASTPGPGGNTIYF. The CDR3 DNA reads TGTGCCAGCACCCCAGGCCCAGGTGGAAACACCATATATTTT. J is TRBJ1-3 and V is TRBV13; D uncertain. The CDR3 runs 14 residues. Germline CDR1 reads PRHDT; CDR2 reads FYEKMQ (reference sequence). V lost 7 bases and J lost 3, with 13 bases in between.